This is a list of T cell receptor beta chains from one sample in a study of shared clonotypes between healthy human individuals. Sequenced by immunoSEQ multiplex PCR; TCRdb stores in-frame clones only, minus some. The sample holds roughly 2.2 million clones, 80% to 95% seen once. Sequenced material: naive CD4+ T cells from PBMCs. The receptors derive from a man between 18 and 29 years old in good health. Some clones in this sample may be carry-over from other donors' samples. Each CDR3 is given with its conserved first and last residue. D genes are given only for firm matches. The size of a clone is reported for some rows only, either as once, few or many, or as a class for expanded clones.

TRBV14,14,TRBD2,.,TRBJ2-7,CASSLTSGPYEQYF,TGTGCCAGCAGCCTGACTAGCGGGCCCTACGAGCAGTACTTC
TRBV19,12,.,once,TRBJ2-1,CASNKLGGEQFF,TGTGCCAGTAACAAACTCGGGGGTGAGCAGTTCTTC
TRBV5-4,14,TRBD2,.,TRBJ2-5,CASSLAGGRETQYF,TGTGCCAGCAGCTTGGCGGGGGGGAGAGAGACCCAGTACTTC
TRBV29-1,16,.,.,TRBJ2-7,CSVEDRGRERGYEQYF,TGCAGCGTTGAAGATCGGGGCAGGGAGAGGGGCTACGAGCAGTACTTC
TRBV7-2,14,TRBD2,.,TRBJ2-7,CASSRGLAAYEQYF,TGTGCCAGCAGCCGCGGACTAGCGGCCTACGAGCAGTACTTC
TRBV28,16,TRBD1,once,TRBJ1-2,CASSPLSADRVGGYTF,TGTGCCAGCAGTCCCCTGAGTGCTGACAGGGTAGGCGGCTACACCTTC
TRBV14,14,.,.,TRBJ1-2,CASSPGGQNYGYTF,TGTGCCAGCAGCCCAGGAGGGCAGAACTATGGCTACACCTTC
TRBV28,14,TRBD1,.,TRBJ1-2,CASSLRQGIYGYTF,TGTGCCAGCAGTTTACGACAGGGGATCTATGGCTACACCTTC
TRBV6-5,12,.,.,TRBJ1-1,CASRAGNTEAFF,TGTGCCAGCAGAGCAGGGAACACTGAAGCTTTCTTT
TRBV28,17,TRBD1,.,TRBJ2-7,CASRIRWQGEITYEQYF,TGTGCCAGCAGAATCCGCTGGCAGGGGGAAATCACCTACGAGCAGTACTTC
TRBV6-5,16,.,.,TRBJ1-4,CASSYSGVSTNEKLFF,TGTGCCAGCAGTTACTCGGGGGTTTCAACTAATGAAAAACTGTTTTTT
TRBV7-2,14,.,.,TRBJ1-1,CASSSTGLNTEAFF,TGTGCCAGCAGCAGTACAGGGTTGAACACTGAAGCTTTCTTT
TRBV5-5,13,.,.,TRBJ1-2,CASSLSGAGGYTF,TGTGCCAGCAGCTTGTCTGGGGCTGGTGGCTACACCTTC
TRBV7-2,14,.,.,TRBJ1-2,CASSLLIGGDGYTF,TGTGCCAGCAGCTTACTTATCGGGGGCGATGGCTACACCTTC
TRBV20-1,11,.,.,TRBJ2-7,CSARDRTEQYF,TGCAGTGCTAGAGATCGGACCGAGCAGTACTTC
TRBV6-1,13,.,once,TRBJ2-7,CASSADRTYEQYF,TGTGCCAGCAGTGCGGACCGAACATACGAGCAGTACTTC
TRBV9,19,TRBD2,.,TRBJ2-3,CASSVGTSGSSWGTDTQYF,TGTGCCAGCAGCGTAGGGACTAGCGGGAGCTCCTGGGGGACAGATACGCAGTATTTT
TRBV28,16,.,.,TRBJ2-6,CASIINIRSGANVLTF,TGTGCCAGCATCATAAATATCCGTTCTGGGGCCAACGTCCTGACTTTC
TRBV5-1,13,TRBD2,once,TRBJ2-7,CASSLVGGYEQYF,TGCGCCAGCAGCTTGGTCGGGGGGTACGAGCAGTACTTC
TRBV28,16,.,.,TRBJ1-2,CASSPPGAGRRYGYTF,TGTGCCAGCAGTCCACCCGGGGCAGGCAGACGCTATGGCTACACCTTC